These 32 T cell receptor beta chains came from one sample sequenced in a study of cytomegalovirus exposure and HLA in healthy donors (TCRdb year 2017). The library was produced with the immunoSEQ multiplex PCR assay. A mixture of 60 forward primers for TCR Vbeta segments and 13 reverse primers for TCR Jbeta segments was used in the multiplex PCR. The table was pulled from immuneACCESS by TCRdb, which kept in-frame rearrangements only. Such tables lose some clones; where checked, under half of the loss comes from unresolved V genes, and the rest has no known cause. For this sample there are 150,000 to 200,000 clones; about 80% appear just once. The ten top clones hold approximately 2.1% of the sample. The specimen sequenced was PBMCs. Source of these receptors: a woman in her fifties or sixties in good health and CMV-seronegative.

The genes are TRBV28 and TRBJ1-3; D perhaps matches TRBD1 (5 bases). Trimming took off 7 bases at V and 9 bases at J, with 10 bases between the two ends. The CDR3 consists of 11 residues. Germline V gene data show CDR1 as MDHEN and CDR2 as SYDVKM. CDR3 DNA sequence: TGTGCCAGCACATCCGGGGGCACCATATATTTT. It specifies CASTSGGTIYF.

The rearrangement links TRBV5-4 to TRBJ2-1; 14 nucleotides agree with TRBD2. CDR3 length: 19 amino acids. Trimming at V came to 4 bases and at J to 0 bases, leaving 9 bases not matched to a gene. Germline V gene data show CDR1 as SGHNT and CDR2 as YYREEE (reference sequence). DNA for the CDR3: TGTGCCAGCAGCATCGGACTAGCGGGGGGATTAGGCTCCTACAATGAGCAGTTCTTC. This codes for CASSIGLAGGLGSYNEQFF.

This chain uses TRBV19 with TRBJ2-2; 9 bases agree with TRBD1. Looked up from germline, CDR1 is LNHDA and CDR2 is SQIVND (reference sequence). V trimming: 5 bases; J trimming: 2 bases; junction bases outside the gene matches: 6. CDR3 length equals 16 residues. This chain's CDR3 is CASSLRQGVNTGELFF. The CDR3 DNA reads TGTGCCAGTAGTCTTCGACAGGGGGTTAACACCGGGGAGCTGTTTTTT.

This sequence joins TRBV7-9 and TRBJ2-4, with D possibly matching TRBD1 (6 bases). Trimming took 5 bases from V and 7 from J, leaving 15 bases between them. Germline V gene sequence: CDR1 SEHNR, CDR2 FQNEAQ (reference sequence). There are 14 residues in the CDR3. The CDR3 DNA reads as TGTGCCAGCAGCGTCAGGGGAATCGGGAACATTCAGTACTTC. Translating it yields CASSVRGIGNIQYF.

This chain joins TRBV6-6 and TRBJ1-2, with 9 bases identical to TRBD1. The V and J ends lost 0 bases and 7 bases, in that order; junction bases with no gene match: 6. The germline V gene encodes CDR1 MNHNY and CDR2 SVGAGI (reference sequence). The CDR3 is 15 residues long. CDR3 sequence: CASSYSNRGRGGYTF. CDR3 sequence (DNA): TGTGCCAGCAGTTACTCGAACAGGGGGCGAGGTGGCTACACCTTC.

The rearrangement joins TRBV5-1 to TRBJ1-1, with 8 bases identical to TRBD1. Trimming cost V 4 bases and J 4 bases; bases outside gene matches: 12. The CDR3 has 16 residues. Germline lookup yields CDR1 SGHRS and CDR2 YFSETQ. In DNA, the CDR3 is TGCGCCAGCAGCAGATTACAGGGGGGGGCCTCCACTGAAGCTTTCTTT. Its translation: CASSRLQGGASTEAFF.

This chain uses TRBV6-5 with TRBJ1-1, with D possibly TRBD1 on 5 matching bases. V was pared by 3 bases and J by 4 bases, with 15 bases between. The CDR3 is made up of 15 amino acids. CDR1 MNHEY and CDR2 SVGAGI come from the germline V gene. CDR3 amino acids: CASSYTRDSRTEAFF. The CDR3 nucleotides are TGTGCCAGCAGTTATACCCGGGACTCCCGCACTGAAGCTTTCTTT.

The gene calls are TRBV6-1 and TRBJ2-7; 9 bases line up with TRBD1. The CDR3 is made up of 15 amino acids. V dropped 6 bases and J dropped 3; count of bases not matched to a gene: 9. Per the germline V gene, CDR1 is MNHNS and CDR2 is SASEGT. CDR3 bases: TGTGCCAGCAGGCAGACAGGGGGGCCGGGCTACGAGCAGTACTTC. This sequence encodes CASRQTGGPGYEQYF.

The V call is TRBV27, the J call TRBJ1-2; 9 nucleotides line up with TRBD1. Germline CDR1 and CDR2: MNHEY and SMNVEV (reference sequence). V shed 5 bases, J shed 8 bases, and the junction held 18 bases outside the gene matches. This CDR3 is 17 amino acids long. The DNA for the CDR3 is TGTGCCAGCAGTCCTTATCCCTCCGGGACAGGGATCGGCGGCTACACCTTC. Translated, it gives CASSPYPSGTGIGGYTF.

The chain carries TRBV25-1 and TRBJ2-1; TRBD2 matches 8 bases. The V gene end was trimmed by 1 base and the J gene end by 9 bases; junction bases not matched to a gene: 8. There are 15 residues in the CDR3. CDR1 and CDR2 from the germline V gene are MGHDK and SYGVNS. The CDR3, as DNA: TGTGCCAGCAGTGAATTCACTAGCGGCCGGGGTGAGCAGTTCTTC. Translating gives CASSEFTSGRGEQFF.

The J gene is TRBJ1-4, the V gene TRBV28; D ambiguous. V lost 6 bases to trimming and J lost 0 bases, with 11 bases between them. Per germline, CDR1 MDHEN and CDR2 SYDVKM. The CDR3 spans 15 residues. CDR3 nucleotide sequence: TGTGCCAGCAGGGGCTGGTCTGCAACTAATGAAAAACTGTTTTTT. It translates to CASRGWSATNEKLFF.

This clone appeared a few times. The rearrangement joins TRBV2 to TRBJ1-1; tentatively, D is TRBD1 (5 bases). The V end lost 6 bases, the J end lost 5 bases, and 10 bases lay between the germline ends. Germline assignment: CDR1 SNHLY and CDR2 FYNNEI. This CDR3 has 12 amino acids. Here the CDR3 DNA reads TGTGCCAGCAGGAAAGGGGTAACTGAAGCTTTCTTT. This codes for CASRKGVTEAFF. The whole variable domain, remainder taken from reference TRBV2 and TRBJ1-1, is EPEVTQTPSHQVTQMGQEVILRCVPISNHLYFYWYRQILGQKVEFLVSFYNNEISEKSEIFDDQFSVERPDGSNFTLKIRSTKLEDSAMYFCASRKGVTEAFFGQGTRLTVV.

The genes are TRBV9 and TRBJ2-1, with D perhaps matching TRBD2 (6 bases). CDR1 is SGDLS, CDR2 YYNGEE, per germline. Trimming shortened V by 3 bases and J by 3 bases, and 16 bases separated the two germline ends. This CDR3 is 16 amino acids long. CDR3 coding DNA: TGTGCCAGCAGCGCCTTAGCGGACGCCCTCTACAATGAGCAGTTCTTC. Its translation is CASSALADALYNEQFF. The full variable domain, with the rest looked up from reference TRBV9 and TRBJ2-1, is DSGVTQTPKHLITATGQRVTLRCSPRSGDLSVYWYQQSLDQGLQFLIQYYNGEERAKGNILERFSAQQFPDLHSELNLSSLELGDSALYFCASSALADALYNEQFFGPGTRLTVL.

This chain connects TRBV19 to TRBJ1-5; a possible D gene is TRBD1 (6 bases). The CDR3 length is 15 residues. The V end was cut by 5 bases, the J end by 4 bases, with 15 bases between. Germline V gene sequence: CDR1 LNHDA, CDR2 SQIVND (reference sequence). The CDR3 loop reads CASSVGSQGNQPQHF. The DNA for the CDR3 is TGTGCCAGTAGTGTGGGTTCACAGGGTAATCAGCCCCAGCATTTT. Supplemented by reference TRBV19 and TRBJ1-5, the full variable domain reads DGGITQSPKYLFRKEGQNVTLSCEQNLNHDAMYWYRQDPGQGLRLIYYSQIVNDFQKGDIAEGYSVSREKKESFPLTVTSAQKNPTAFYLCASSVGSQGNQPQHFGDGTRLSIL.

As regards this clone: A read error is likely, as this CDR3 ends without the conserved phenylalanine or tryptophan. The chain links TRBV28 to TRBJ1-1; 7 nucleotides agree with TRBD1. The V gene's germline CDR1 is MDHEN and CDR2 SYDVKM. This CDR3 comprises 15 residues. Trimming at V came to 5 bases and at J to 2 bases, leaving 8 bases not matched to a gene. The CDR3 protein is CASSRRDRANTEAFL. The CDR3 nucleotides are TGTGCCAGCAGTAGAAGAGACAGGGCCAACACTGAAGCTTTCCTT.

This clone came up once. The chain links TRBV4-3 to TRBJ2-1; 8 bases are a match to TRBD2. Germline CDR1 and CDR2: LGHNA and YSLEER. The CDR3 consists of 16 residues. The trim removed 4 bases at V and 8 bases at J, leaving 13 bases unmatched. DNA for the CDR3: TGCGCCAGCAGCCGGCAACCGGGACTAGAACTGGATGAGCAGTTCTTC. Protein sequence: CASSRQPGLELDEQFF.

This clone was seen only once. V is TRBV7-2 and J is TRBJ1-5, with 7 bases lining up with TRBD1. This CDR3 has 15 amino acids. CDR1 SGHTA and CDR2 FQGNSA come from the germline V gene. V dropped 1 base and J dropped 4; count of bases not matched to a gene: 4. The CDR3 sequence: CASSLGSGQNQPQHF. CDR3 in DNA: TGTGCCAGCAGCTTAGGGTCGGGACAGAATCAGCCCCAGCATTTT.

V usage is TRBV4-2 and J usage is TRBJ2-7; tentatively, D is TRBD1 (6 bases). The CDR3 is 16 amino acids. V gave up 4 bases and J gave up 0 bases, with 16 bases separating them. Germline values: CDR1 LGHNA, CDR2 YNFKEQ. The DNA of the CDR3 is TGTGCCAGCAGCCCCGGGACACAGAACCCCTCCTACGAGCAGTACTTC. This encodes CASSPGTQNPSYEQYF.

This rearrangement joins TRBV5-5 to TRBJ2-1, with 10 bases lining up with TRBD2. This CDR3 contains 15 residues. J lost 3 bases, V lost 1 base, and 1 base had no gene match. CDR1 is SGHKS, CDR2 YYEKEE, per germline (reference sequence). The CDR3 DNA reads as TGTGCCAGCAGCTTGACTAGCGGGATCTACAATGAGCAGTTCTTC. It encodes CASSLTSGIYNEQFF.

V and J are TRBV7-9 and TRBJ2-5, with D uncertain. V was trimmed by 5 bases and J by 4 bases, leaving 11 bases between them. The CDR3 consists of 13 residues. The germline V gene encodes CDR1 SEHNR and CDR2 FQNEAQ (reference sequence). The CDR3 DNA follows: TGTGCCAGCAGCCACCTGCAACTAGAGACCCAGTACTTC. Translation: CASSHLQLETQYF.

This clone was counted only a few times. The chain has TRBV27 and TRBJ2-1, with TRBD2 identical over 8 bases. The CDR3 totals 15 residues. Germline CDR1 and CDR2: MNHEY and SMNVEV (reference sequence). Trimming removed 6 bases from V and 6 bases from J; junction bases left unmatched: 10. DNA for the CDR3: TGTGCCAGCAGACCGGGGGGGGGAAGGGTCAATGAGCAGTTCTTC. Protein sequence: CASRPGGGRVNEQFF.

J is TRBJ2-7 and V is TRBV11-2, with D possibly being TRBD1 (7 bases). The germline gives CDR1 SGHAT, CDR2 FQNNGV. This CDR3 has 14 amino acids. V lost 5 bases and J 3 bases, leaving 14 bases between the germline ends. The CDR3 protein is CASSAGQTLYEQYF. The CDR3 coding sequence is TGTGCCAGCAGCGCGGGACAGACCCTCTACGAGCAGTACTTC.

The rearrangement links TRBV7-6 to TRBJ1-1; tentatively, D is TRBD1 (6 bases). Germline assignment: CDR1 SGHVS and CDR2 FNYEAQ. The CDR3 spans 17 residues. V was clipped by 0 bases and J by 6 bases, with 20 bases between them. This CDR3 is CASSLAGRGMLSSEAFF. The CDR3 DNA is TGTGCCAGCAGCTTAGCAGGCAGGGGAATGTTGAGCTCTGAAGCTTTCTTT.

V is TRBV27 and J is TRBJ2-7; D may be TRBD1 (5 bases). The CDR3 length is 13 residues. Trimming shortened V by 6 bases and J by 4 bases, and 13 bases separated the two germline ends. Germline V lookup: CDR1 MNHEY, CDR2 SMNVEV (reference sequence). The CDR3 DNA reads as TGTGCCAGCAGCCCTACAGACAGATACGAGCAGTACTTC. This gives the protein CASSPTDRYEQYF.

A few counts support this clone. This chain joins TRBV5-1 and TRBJ2-2; 13 nucleotides agree with TRBD2. This CDR3 contains 18 residues. Trimming took 0 bases from V and 0 from J; bases not matched to a gene: 2. Germline values: CDR1 SGHRS, CDR2 YFSETQ. CDR3 region: CASSLAGLAGANTGELFF. The CDR3 nucleotides are TGCGCCAGCAGCTTGGCAGGACTAGCGGGGGCGAACACCGGGGAGCTGTTTTTT.

V is TRBV6-1 and J is TRBJ2-1; 7 bases agree with TRBD2. The V gene's germline CDR1 is MNHNS and CDR2 SASEGT. The CDR3 loop spans 15 amino acids. Trimming cost V 6 bases and J 3 bases; bases outside gene matches: 8. The CDR3 DNA reads TGTGCCAGCAGCCAAAGCGGGATATTCTACAATGAGCAGTTCTTC. This sequence encodes CASSQSGIFYNEQFF.

Only one count was recorded for this clone. Other DNA sequences from this sample encode an identical CDR3 as well. CDR3 amino acids: CASSEDRGSNQPQHF. In nucleotides, the CDR3 is TGTGCCAGCAGTGAGGACAGGGGAAGCAATCAGCCCCAGCATTTT. The chain employs TRBV6-1 and TRBJ1-5, with 9 bases aligning to TRBD1. The germline gives CDR1 MNHNS, CDR2 SASEGT. The CDR3 consists of 15 residues. J lost 1 base, V lost 3 bases, and 1 base had no gene match.

The V call is TRBV13, the J call TRBJ1-4, with TRBD1 as a possible D gene (6 bases). The CDR3 extends over 15 amino acids. Between the trimmed V and J ends, which lost 2 bases and 7 bases, there was a span of 14 bases. Germline V gene lookup returns CDR1 PRHDT and CDR2 FYEKMQ (reference sequence). CDR3 coding DNA: TGTGCCAGCAGCTTAAACAGGGCAGTCGGTGAAAAACTGTTTTTT. Its translation: CASSLNRAVGEKLFF.

The chain recombines TRBV6-5 with TRBJ1-4; D may be TRBD1 (5 bases). V was shortened by 5 bases and J by 7 bases, with 14 bases between the two germline ends. The CDR3 spans 14 residues. Per the germline V gene, CDR1 is MNHEY and CDR2 is SVGAGI. The CDR3 region is CASSEQGEGEKLFF. CDR3 DNA sequence: TGTGCCAGCAGTGAACAAGGGGAGGGTGAAAAACTGTTTTTT.

This chain joins TRBV13 and TRBJ1-1, with 7 nucleotides matching TRBD1. Losses at the gene ends were 5 bases for V and 1 base for J; bases not matched to a gene: 13. The CDR3 runs 17 residues. The germline gives CDR1 PRHDT, CDR2 FYEKMQ (reference sequence). CDR3 DNA: TGTGCCAGCAGCCTCGGGTCCGGGACAGAGCCGAACACTGAAGCTTTCTTT. This gives the protein CASSLGSGTEPNTEAFF.

This clone was counted between two and nine times. V and J are TRBV6-5 and TRBJ1-4, with TRBD1 matching over 9 bases. Losses at the gene ends were 4 bases for V and 7 bases for J; bases not matched to a gene: 10. CDR1 and CDR2 from the germline V gene are MNHEY and SVGAGI. The CDR3 has 16 amino acids. DNA for the CDR3: TGTGCCAGCAGTTCGCCCTCCGGGACAGGGTCTGAAAAACTGTTTTTT. Residues: CASSSPSGTGSEKLFF.

The chain employs TRBV7-8 and TRBJ2-3, with D perhaps matching TRBD2 (5 bases). Germline V lookup: CDR1 SGHVS, CDR2 FQNEAQ. Trimming stripped 5 bases from V and 2 bases from J, with 17 bases between. This CDR3 has 16 residues. Here the CDR3 DNA reads TGTGCCAGCAGCCGAGTATCCAGCGGCACCACAGATACGCAGTATTTT. It codes for CASSRVSSGTTDTQYF. Full variable domain (remainder filled in from reference TRBV7-8 and TRBJ2-3): GAGVSQSPRYKVAKRGQDVALRCDPISGHVSLFWYQQALGQGPEFLTYFQNEAQLDKSGLPSDRFFAERPEGSVSTLKIQRTQQEDSAVYLCASSRVSSGTTDTQYFGPGTRLTVL.